Following are 29 T cell receptor beta chains from one sample sequenced in a study of a mutant IDH1 vaccine in newly diagnosed glioma. Profiling relied on immunoSEQ multiplex PCR, and the TCRdb table lists in-frame clones only, not all of them. Of roughly 50,000 clones listed, over 70% were seen once; the top ten hold under 3.5%. The antigens these receptors bind are not known. Indicated time point: week 5, during vaccination. Vaccination used 300 ug of mutant IDH1 20-mer peptide per dose, with topical imiquimod. The source material was PBMCs, sampled from a glioma patient whose treatment included an IDH1 peptide vaccine. The receptors were sampled from a man under 40 with glioma.

The chain's CDR3 is CASSPNNPGQGYGYTF. Here the CDR3 DNA reads TGTGCCAGCAGTCCCAACAACCCGGGACAGGGATATGGCTACACCTTC. V is TRBV6-4 and J is TRBJ1-2, with TRBD1 matching over 9 bases. V dropped 5 bases and J dropped 5; count of bases not matched to a gene: 12. The CDR3 loop spans 16 amino acids. CDR1 is MRHNA, CDR2 SNTAGT, per germline.

This clone has just a few counts. The chain carries TRBV5-4 and TRBJ2-5; D is undetermined. The CDR3 is 14 residues long. CDR1 and CDR2 from the germline V gene are SGHNT and YYREEE (reference sequence). The V end lost 0 bases, the J end lost 4 bases, and 10 bases lay between the germline ends. The CDR3 DNA follows: TGTGCCAGCAGCTTGGACCTAGAGTTAGAGACCCAGTACTTC. Its protein product is CASSLDLELETQYF.

The chain couples TRBV18 to TRBJ2-5; the D is unclear. The V end was cut by 3 bases, the J end by 2 bases, with 13 bases between. From germline, CDR1 is KGHSH and CDR2 LQKENI. The CDR3 has 15 amino acids. The CDR3 region is CASSPLNTPQETQYF. Written as DNA, the CDR3 is TGTGCCAGCTCACCGCTGAACACACCGCAAGAGACCCAGTACTTC.

The chain is built from TRBV5-8 and TRBJ1-5, with D tentatively TRBD1 (6 bases). The CDR3 consists of 16 residues. The germline CDR1 and CDR2 sequences are SGHTS and YDEGEE. Trimming stripped 4 bases from V and 2 bases from J, with 16 bases between. In nucleotides, the CDR3 is TGTGCCAGCAGCCCTCGGGGGGGGCTGGGCAATCAGCCCCAGCATTTT. It is translated as CASSPRGGLGNQPQHF.

The chain has TRBV27 and TRBJ1-5; 7 bases align to TRBD1. Trimming took 6 bases from V and 4 from J; bases not matched to a gene: 12. Germline lookup yields CDR1 MNHEY and CDR2 SMNVEV (reference sequence). This CDR3 spans 16 amino acids. CDR3 in DNA: TGTGCCAGCAGCCCGAGACAGACAGGGAAGAATCAGCCCCAGCATTTT. Translation gives CASSPRQTGKNQPQHF.

The rearrangement uses TRBV6-1 and TRBJ2-3; D is unclear. Deletions cut 2 bases from V and 4 bases from J, with 13 bases between. The CDR3 loop spans 15 amino acids. Per germline, CDR1 MNHNS and CDR2 SASEGT. Written as DNA, the CDR3 is TGTGCCAGCAGTGAATTTAAGGTAGATGCAGATACGCAGTATTTT. This sequence encodes CASSEFKVDADTQYF.

Concerning this clone itself: One junction end disagrees with the germline gene, perhaps due to a read error. The chain is built from TRBV6-5 and TRBJ1-2, with TRBD1 matching over 7 bases. Germline V gives CDR1 MNHEY, CDR2 SVGAGI. This CDR3 is built from 13 residues. The CDR3 reads CAISPGQRYGYTF. Written as DNA, the CDR3 is TGTGCCATCAGTCCGGGACAGCGCTATGGCTACACCTTC.

The chain joins TRBV11-2 to TRBJ2-6; no clear D gene. V gave up 3 bases and J gave up 4 bases, with 10 bases separating them. Germline CDR1 SGHAT, CDR2 FQNNGV. The CDR3 runs 15 residues. CDR3 protein: CASSFWRTGANVLTF. CDR3 nucleotides: TGTGCCAGCAGCTTTTGGCGTACCGGGGCCAACGTCCTGACTTTC.

J is TRBJ2-1 and V is TRBV29-1; D gene unclear. The CDR3 sequence is 10 residues long. V was shortened by 4 bases and J by 4 bases, with 2 bases between the two germline ends. CDR1 and CDR2 (germline): SQVTM, ANQGSEA. In DNA, the CDR3 is TGCAGCGTTGGATACAATGAGCAGTTCTTC. It codes for CSVGYNEQFF.

CDR3 sequence: CASSPPLKGSSTDTQYF. DNA of the CDR3: TGTGCCAGCTCACCACCGTTAAAGGGCTCTAGCACAGATACGCAGTATTTT. This sequence joins TRBV18 and TRBJ2-3; D remains unclear. CDR3 length equals 17 residues. The V and J ends lost 0 bases and 0 bases respectively, with 13 bases between them. Germline V CDR1 and CDR2: KGHSH, LQKENI. The variable domain in full, completed from reference TRBV18 and TRBJ2-3, reads NAGVMQNPRHLVRRRGQEARLRCSPMKGHSHVYWYRQLPEEGLKFMVYLQKENIIDESGMPKERFSAEFPKEGPSILRIQQVVRGDSAAYFCASSPPLKGSSTDTQYFGPGTRLTVL.

The rearrangement joins TRBV19 to TRBJ1-4; D unresolved. This CDR3 has 16 amino acids. CDR1 LNHDA and CDR2 SQIVND come from the germline V gene (reference sequence). Deletions cut 1 base from V and 7 bases from J, with 16 bases between. DNA for the CDR3: TGTGCCAGTAGTATAGCTTACTCCGCACCGCTTGAAAAACTGTTTTTT. This sequence encodes CASSIAYSAPLEKLFF.

The V call is TRBV19, the J call TRBJ2-7; 8 nucleotides align to TRBD1. Per germline, CDR1 LNHDA and CDR2 SQIVND (reference sequence). V lost 5 bases and J lost 5; bases outside the gene matches: 11. This CDR3 has 15 residues. The CDR3 DNA reads TGTGCCAGTAGTTTCGGATTACCAGGGGGCAACGAGCAGTACTTC. It codes for CASSFGLPGGNEQYF.

The chain employs TRBV7-8 and TRBJ2-7; TRBD1 might be the D (5 bases). This CDR3 has 13 residues. Germline assignment: CDR1 SGHVS and CDR2 FQNEAQ. The V gene lost 6 bases and the J gene lost 3 bases, with 12 bases spanning the gap. CDR3 DNA: TGTGCCAGCAGAAGGGCAGGGCGCTACGAGCAGTACTTC. Translated, it gives CASRRAGRYEQYF.

The gene calls are TRBV19 and TRBJ2-2; 8 nucleotides line up with TRBD1. The CDR3 is 15 amino acids. CDR1 and CDR2 (germline): LNHDA, SQIVND (reference sequence). V shed 8 bases, J shed 0 bases, and the junction held 5 bases outside the gene matches. The CDR3 nucleotides read TGTGCCAGTTCCGTACAGGGGGCGAACACCGGGGAGCTGTTTTTT. Residues: CASSVQGANTGELFF.

In its sample, this clone was seen a few times. The rearrangement links TRBV5-4 to TRBJ1-1; the D gene is possibly TRBD1 (6 bases). With 4 bases removed from V and 1 base from J, the gap between germline ends came to 8 bases. This CDR3 is 13 amino acids long. Germline assignment: CDR1 SGHNT and CDR2 YYREEE (reference sequence). CDR3 bases: TGTGCCAGCAGCAGGACAGCGAACACTGAAGCTTTCTTT. Translating gives CASSRTANTEAFF. The full variable domain, in which reference TRBV5-4 and TRBJ1-1 provide the parts outside the CDR3, is ETGVTQSPTHLIKTRGQQVTLRCSSQSGHNTVSWYQQALGQGPQFIFQYYREEENGRGNFPPRFSGLQFPNYSSELNVNALELDDSALYLCASSRTANTEAFFGQGTRLTVV.

The chain has TRBV27 and TRBJ2-7, with 9 bases matching TRBD1. Germline V gives CDR1 MNHEY, CDR2 SMNVEV (reference sequence). This CDR3 is built from 14 residues. Trimming at V came to 2 bases and at J to 1 base, leaving 0 bases not matched to a gene. CDR3 coding DNA: TGTGCCAGCAGTTTAGGGACAGGGTCCTACGAGCAGTACTTC. It codes for CASSLGTGSYEQYF.

This clone was seen just once. The V call is TRBV6-6, the J call TRBJ2-7, with a possible D match to TRBD2 (6 bases). The V and J ends lost 8 bases and 1 base respectively, with 12 bases between them. From germline, CDR1 is MNHNY and CDR2 SVGAGI (reference sequence). CDR3 size: 13 residues. The CDR3 loop is CASQHGGSYEQYF. CDR3 coding DNA: TGTGCCAGCCAGCACGGGGGTTCCTACGAGCAGTACTTC.

This clone was picked up a small number of times. V gene TRBV9 combines with J gene TRBJ1-4; 8 bases are a match to TRBD1. V shed 3 bases, J shed 8 bases, and the junction held 6 bases outside the gene matches. From germline, CDR1 is SGDLS and CDR2 YYNGEE. This CDR3 spans 14 amino acids. CDR3 loop: CASSGTGIVEKLFF. CDR3 nucleotide sequence: TGTGCCAGCAGCGGGACAGGGATAGTGGAAAAACTGTTTTTT.

The rearrangement joins TRBV11-2 to TRBJ2-5; D perhaps matches TRBD1 (6 bases). The closer fit of TRBJ2-7 to the DNA end suggests the J call may be wrong. Germline V CDR1 and CDR2: SGHAT, FQNNGV. The CDR3 consists of 16 residues. Written as DNA, the CDR3 is TGTGCCAGCAGCAGAATACAGGGACCCGGTGCCTACGAGCAGTACTTC. This translates into CASSRIQGPGAYEQYF.

V gene TRBV11-2 combines with J gene TRBJ2-7, with 11 nucleotides matching TRBD1. The V and J ends lost 3 bases and 7 bases, in that order; junction bases with no gene match: 5. This CDR3 has 14 amino acids. Germline CDR1 and CDR2: SGHAT and FQNNGV. The CDR3 reads CASSFGQGAGEQYF. In DNA, the CDR3 is TGTGCCAGCAGCTTCGGACAGGGGGCGGGTGAGCAGTACTTC.

The chain carries TRBV9 and TRBJ1-6; 7 bases fit TRBD1. V gave up 0 bases and J gave up 7 bases; unmatched junction bases: 4. The CDR3 contains 15 residues. Per the germline V gene, CDR1 is SGDLS and CDR2 is YYNGEE. CDR3 sequence (DNA): TGTGCCAGCAGCGTAGGGGGACAGTCCAATTCACCCCTCCACTTT. Residues: CASSVGGQSNSPLHF.

This clone was picked up a small number of times. The J gene is TRBJ1-1, the V gene TRBV19; 11 nucleotides agree with TRBD1. Trimming took 0 bases from V and 1 from J; bases not matched to a gene: 16. CDR3 size: 21 residues. The germline gives CDR1 LNHDA, CDR2 SQIVND (reference sequence). The CDR3, as DNA: TGTGCCAGTAGTATAGAACGGACAGGGGGCTTTTTGGTGTTGTCGAACACTGAAGCTTTCTTT. Translated, it gives CASSIERTGGFLVLSNTEAFF.

The chain is built from TRBV6-4 and TRBJ2-1, with 10 bases fitting TRBD2. Germline V gene lookup returns CDR1 MRHNA and CDR2 SNTAGT. V dropped 4 bases and J dropped 8; count of bases not matched to a gene: 5. This CDR3 contains 14 residues. The CDR3 region is CASSVQRGGHEQFF. CDR3 nucleotides: TGTGCCAGCAGTGTTCAGCGGGGGGGCCATGAGCAGTTCTTC.

The V and J genes are TRBV9 and TRBJ2-7, with 7 bases identical to TRBD1. V lost 0 bases and J lost 2; bases outside the gene matches: 5. This CDR3 comprises 15 residues. CDR1 is SGDLS and CDR2 is YYNGEE in the germline V gene. This chain's CDR3 is CASSVAPGQTYEQYF. The DNA of the CDR3 is TGTGCCAGCAGCGTAGCCCCGGGACAGACCTACGAGCAGTACTTC.

The genes are TRBV18 and TRBJ1-2, with D hard to call. V shed 0 bases and J shed 2 bases, with 10 bases lying between them. The CDR3 consists of 15 residues. Germline CDR1 and CDR2: KGHSH and LQKENI. The CDR3 DNA reads as TGTGCCAGCTCACCACCGGGCCCCTCCAACTATGGCTACACCTTC. Translating it yields CASSPPGPSNYGYTF.

The V call is TRBV18, the J call TRBJ2-1; 9 bases match TRBD1. Germline loops: CDR1 KGHSH, CDR2 LQKENI. The CDR3 is made up of 15 amino acids. The trim removed 2 bases at V and 8 bases at J, leaving 7 bases unmatched. The CDR3 protein is CASSPWTGASDEQFF. The CDR3 coding sequence is TGTGCCAGCTCACCATGGACAGGGGCTAGCGATGAGCAGTTCTTC.

This chain joins TRBV4-1 and TRBJ2-7, with 10 bases that match TRBD1. Germline CDR1 is MGHRA and CDR2 is YSYEKL. The CDR3 sequence is 14 residues long. V gave up 4 bases and J gave up 7 bases; unmatched junction bases: 7. In DNA form, the CDR3 reads TGCGCCAGCAGCCTCCGGGACAGGGGTCCAGAGCAGTACTTC. Translation: CASSLRDRGPEQYF.

The chain links TRBV6-5 to TRBJ1-1; 9 nucleotides agree with TRBD1. With V trimmed by 6 bases and J by 8 bases, 13 bases remained unmatched. CDR3 length: 15 amino acids. Germline V gene data show CDR1 as MNHEY and CDR2 as SVGAGI. CDR3 sequence reads: CASRRKTGGKGEAFF. The CDR3 DNA follows: TGTGCCAGCAGGCGGAAGACAGGGGGAAAGGGCGAAGCTTTCTTT.

The gene calls are TRBV5-1 and TRBJ1-4; 7 bases are shared with TRBD1. The V and J ends lost 4 bases and 5 bases, in that order; junction bases with no gene match: 5. In germline, CDR1 is SGHRS, CDR2 YFSETQ. The CDR3 extends over 14 amino acids. CDR3 amino acids: CASSLRDSNEKLFF. The DNA for the CDR3 is TGCGCCAGCAGCCTCCGGGACAGCAATGAAAAACTGTTTTTT.